This T cell receptor beta chain was found in a study of blood T cell repertoires in COVID-19 (TCRdb year 2020). Regarding the complete study: Samples from collaborators originated in the United States, Italy and Spain and spanned both the acute and convalescent phases of COVID-19. The material from the prospective study consisted of cDNA or gDNA derived from T cells, B-cell-depleted T cells, or PBMCs. Deeply sampled blood TCRbeta repertoires from subjects exposed to, actively infected with, or recovered from COVID-19 were included in the dataset. The repertoires were released in a freely available public database meant as a resource for research on the immune response to SARS-CoV-2. Samples came from the ongoing ImmuneRACE study (first 160 participants) plus 1,254 subjects from 6 global collaborators. The sample metadata nearly always contained a de-identified subject ID, COVID-19 status, age in years and sex. HLA class I and class II types, where available, came from metadata supplied by the sample provider rather than from assay-based typing. The investigation overall reported the following: How much clinical and demographic metadata was included differed by source and by participant, and the metadata was provided uncurated.

In regard to this clone: Its binding antigen is unknown. No base qualities exist here, and no much larger clone lies one base off it.

TCRbeta CDR3 regions were amplified from genomic DNA using the immunoSEQ Assay, a bias-controlled multiplex PCR. Turning to the authors' computational methods: The number of nucleated cells in each sample was estimated by amplification of reference gene primers within the assay. To quantify the absolute abundance of each unique TCRbeta CDR3 rearrangement, sequence reads were collapsed and filtered. For each sample, productive Simpson clonality was calculated by taking the square root of Simpson's diversity index across productive rearrangements. This is the immuneACCESS table as TCRdb keeps it, with only in-frame sequences that have V and J called. A part of the clones is gone; compared with another copy, unresolved V genes explain less than half, and the rest is unexplained. That table gives V, J and clone size, and the DNA gave D and trimming. The sample records about 95,000 clones, approximately 88% of which are singletons. The top ten clonotypes cover roughly 5.1% of the sample.

In Seattle, one collaborating source enrolled patients while the infection was active and tracked those patients longitudinally over the course of disease. Each collaborating institution followed its own protocols to collect whole blood in K2EDTA tubes. For TCRbeta analysis, collaborators shipped samples in one of three forms: frozen whole blood, isolated PBMCs, or DNA extracted from either of those sample types. V is reduced by 5 bases and J by 8 bases, leaving a spacing of 19 bases between them. The germline V gene yields SGHNT for CDR1 and YENEEA for CDR2. The cysteine opens and the phenylalanine closes a CDR3 of 15 amino acids. Of all the DNA, just the CDR3 is kept, 45 bases in frame from base 1.

Recombination joined TRBV11-3 with TRBJ2-1; tentative D gene TRBD2, with 5 bases matching. The sequenced sample consisted of peripheral blood. The TCR was taken from a man in his sixties with COVID-19, enrolled during active disease. The CDR3 reads CASSLGISSSYEQFF. The DNA sequence reads TGTGCCAGCAGCCTCGGGATTTCGAGTTCATATGAGCAGTTCTTC.